These 16 T cell receptor beta chains were all obtained from the same sample, sequenced in a study of blood T cell repertoires in COVID-19. Only in-frame clones appear in the TCRdb table, and some are missing; sequencing was by immunoSEQ multiplex PCR. The profile covers some 73,000 clones, with approximately 71% appearing a single time and about 2.1% taken by the ten largest. Sequencing input: peripheral blood. Receptors originate from a man aged 65 to 79 with COVID-19, enrolled during active disease.

The chain combines TRBV18 with TRBJ2-7, with D perhaps TRBD1 (6 bases). Trimming removed 2 bases from V and 2 bases from J, with 16 bases in between. Germline V CDR1 and CDR2: KGHSH, LQKENI. The length of the CDR3 is 16 residues. The CDR3 is CASSPMDSPGPYEQYF. CDR3 nucleotide sequence: TGTGCCAGCTCACCAATGGACAGCCCCGGCCCCTACGAGCAGTACTTC.

The chain employs TRBV27 and TRBJ1-2; TRBD1 is a possible D gene (5 bases). Germline values: CDR1 MNHEY, CDR2 SMNVEV (reference sequence). This CDR3 has 14 amino acids. With 5 bases removed from V and 1 base from J, the gap between germline ends came to 11 bases. CDR3 nucleotide sequence: TGTGCCAGCAGTCTCAACAGGAATAACTATGGCTACACCTTC. Translating gives CASSLNRNNYGYTF.

In its sample, this clone was seen a few times. This chain joins TRBV6-2 or TRBV6-3 and TRBJ1-2; 9 bases line up with TRBD1. The length of the CDR3 is 16 residues. Germline CDR1 reads MNHEY; CDR2 reads SVGEGT. V was clipped by 4 bases and J by 3 bases; unmatched bases: 9. The CDR3 protein is CASSFRGDREDYGYTF. CDR3 DNA: TGTGCCAGCAGTTTCCGAGGGGACAGGGAGGACTATGGCTACACCTTC.

The rearrangement links TRBV5-6 to TRBJ2-7, with TRBD2 identical over 15 bases. The CDR3 length is 15 residues. CDR1 is SGHDT and CDR2 is YYEEEE in the germline V gene. V shed 0 bases and J 11 bases; nucleotides not matched to a gene: 6. The CDR3 coding sequence is TGTGCCAGCAGCTTGGTAGGGACTAGCGGGAGGCTAGAGTACTTC. This encodes CASSLVGTSGRLEYF.

This chain connects TRBV30 to TRBJ2-2; tentatively, D is TRBD2 (5 bases). Germline CDR1 is GTSNPN and CDR2 is SVGIG (reference sequence). The CDR3 is made up of 13 amino acids. V lost 7 bases to trimming and J lost 1 base, with 10 bases between them. CDR3 in DNA: TGTGCCTCCATGACTAAGAACACCGGGGAGCTGTTTTTT. Protein: CASMTKNTGELFF.

V and J are TRBV3-1 (or the pseudogene TRBV3-2) and TRBJ1-1; TRBD1 is a possible D gene (6 bases). V was shortened by 3 bases and J by 8 bases, with 19 bases between the two germline ends. The CDR3 has 15 amino acids. Germline CDR1 reads LGHDT; CDR2 reads YNNKEL (reference sequence). The CDR3 loop reads CASSQRGGGSAEAFF. CDR3 DNA: TGTGCCAGCAGCCAGCGGGGAGGGGGTTCTGCGGAAGCTTTCTTT.

The genes are TRBV7-9 and TRBJ2-7, with 8 bases aligning to TRBD1. This CDR3 comprises 15 residues. V shed 1 base, J shed 2 bases, and the junction held 4 bases outside the gene matches. Germline values: CDR1 SEHNR, CDR2 FQNEAQ (reference sequence). As DNA, the CDR3 is TGTGCCAGCAGCTTAGGGACAGGGTCTGCCTACGAGCAGTACTTC. Translating gives CASSLGTGSAYEQYF.

Concerning this clone: Being one base from a much bigger clone, this may be a read error. The chain has TRBV28 and TRBJ1-2; 12 bases line up with TRBD1. CDR3 length: 14 residues. CDR1 and CDR2 from the germline V gene are MDHEN and SYDVKM. With V trimmed by 3 bases and J by 8 bases, 4 bases remained unmatched. CDR3 amino acids: CASSLGQGAGGYTF. In nucleotides, the CDR3 is TGTGCCAGCAGTTTGGGACAGGGGGCCGGGGGCTACACCTTC.

J is TRBJ1-6 and V is TRBV4-3; the D gene is possibly TRBD1 (5 bases). This CDR3 is 16 amino acids long. Germline V CDR1 and CDR2: LGHNA, YSLEER. Deletions cut 0 bases from V and 8 bases from J, with 14 bases between. The CDR3 coding sequence is TGCGCCAGCAGCCAAGATCAGAGGCAGGGATATTCACCCCTCCACTTT. Translating it yields CASSQDQRQGYSPLHF.

The chain combines TRBV7-2 with TRBJ2-2; D ambiguous. The CDR3 length is 15 residues. The germline gives CDR1 SGHTA, CDR2 FQGNSA. The ends were cut back, 5 bases at V and 4 bases at J, with 14 bases in the middle. The CDR3 loop reads CASSPRYFATGELFF. For the CDR3, the DNA is TGTGCCAGCAGCCCTAGGTATTTTGCCACCGGGGAGCTGTTTTTT.

This chain joins TRBV4-3 and TRBJ1-1; TRBD1 agrees at 7 bases. Unmatched junction bases numbered 3, after V lost 4 bases and J lost 1 base. CDR3 length: 14 amino acids. In germline, CDR1 is LGHNA, CDR2 YSLEER. CDR3 sequence reads: CASSRGDRNTEAFF. As DNA, the CDR3 is TGCGCCAGCAGCCGGGGGGACAGGAACACTGAAGCTTTCTTT.

The chain is built from TRBV10-3 and TRBJ2-1, with 10 bases aligning to TRBD2. The CDR3 length is 15 residues. Losses at the gene ends were 6 bases for V and 7 bases for J; bases not matched to a gene: 9. The V gene's germline CDR1 is ENHRY and CDR2 SYGVKD. CDR3 nucleotides: TGTGCCATCAGGGATTCTAGCGGGAGTCGGAATGAGCAGTTCTTC. Translated: CAIRDSSGSRNEQFF.

V and J are TRBV27 and TRBJ2-5, with D tentatively TRBD1 (5 bases). CDR1 is MNHEY and CDR2 is SMNVEV in the germline V gene (reference sequence). The CDR3 runs to 12 residues. V dropped 3 bases and J dropped 5 bases, with 7 bases sitting between them. The CDR3 DNA follows: TGTGCCAGCAGTTTCTGGGGCGAGACCCAGTACTTC. The encoded protein is CASSFWGETQYF.

The V call is TRBV30, the J call TRBJ1-2; TRBD1 aligns across 9 bases. This CDR3 contains 13 residues. Germline values: CDR1 GTSNPN, CDR2 SVGIG (reference sequence). Unmatched junction bases numbered 6, after V lost 4 bases and J lost 6 bases. The DNA for the CDR3 is TGTGCCTGGACTCCGGACAGGGGCCATGGCTACACCTTC. It translates to CAWTPDRGHGYTF.

The J gene is TRBJ2-3, the V gene TRBV5-8, with D possibly matching TRBD2 (6 bases). CDR3 size: 12 residues. Per germline, CDR1 SGHTS and CDR2 YDEGEE. Trimming shortened V by 7 bases and J by 8 bases, and 14 bases separated the two germline ends. The CDR3 here is CASGRDFGTQYF. For the CDR3, the DNA is TGTGCCAGCGGCCGGGACTTCGGTACGCAGTATTTT.

This rearrangement joins TRBV29-1 to TRBJ1-2; TRBD1 aligns across 8 bases. Germline trimming cut 7 bases from V and 3 bases from J; bases unmatched to any gene: 1. Germline-derived CDR1 and CDR2 are SQVTM and ANQGSEA. The CDR3 is 11 residues long. CDR3 in amino acids: CSEGQDYGYTF. The CDR3 DNA reads as TGCAGCGAGGGACAGGACTATGGCTACACCTTC. The whole variable domain, remainder taken from reference TRBV29-1 and TRBJ1-2, is SAVISQKPSRDICQRGTSLTIQCQVDSQVTMMFWYRQQPGQSLTLIATANQGSEATYESGFVIDKFPISRPNLTFSTLTVSNMSPEDSSIYLCSEGQDYGYTFGSGTRLTVV.